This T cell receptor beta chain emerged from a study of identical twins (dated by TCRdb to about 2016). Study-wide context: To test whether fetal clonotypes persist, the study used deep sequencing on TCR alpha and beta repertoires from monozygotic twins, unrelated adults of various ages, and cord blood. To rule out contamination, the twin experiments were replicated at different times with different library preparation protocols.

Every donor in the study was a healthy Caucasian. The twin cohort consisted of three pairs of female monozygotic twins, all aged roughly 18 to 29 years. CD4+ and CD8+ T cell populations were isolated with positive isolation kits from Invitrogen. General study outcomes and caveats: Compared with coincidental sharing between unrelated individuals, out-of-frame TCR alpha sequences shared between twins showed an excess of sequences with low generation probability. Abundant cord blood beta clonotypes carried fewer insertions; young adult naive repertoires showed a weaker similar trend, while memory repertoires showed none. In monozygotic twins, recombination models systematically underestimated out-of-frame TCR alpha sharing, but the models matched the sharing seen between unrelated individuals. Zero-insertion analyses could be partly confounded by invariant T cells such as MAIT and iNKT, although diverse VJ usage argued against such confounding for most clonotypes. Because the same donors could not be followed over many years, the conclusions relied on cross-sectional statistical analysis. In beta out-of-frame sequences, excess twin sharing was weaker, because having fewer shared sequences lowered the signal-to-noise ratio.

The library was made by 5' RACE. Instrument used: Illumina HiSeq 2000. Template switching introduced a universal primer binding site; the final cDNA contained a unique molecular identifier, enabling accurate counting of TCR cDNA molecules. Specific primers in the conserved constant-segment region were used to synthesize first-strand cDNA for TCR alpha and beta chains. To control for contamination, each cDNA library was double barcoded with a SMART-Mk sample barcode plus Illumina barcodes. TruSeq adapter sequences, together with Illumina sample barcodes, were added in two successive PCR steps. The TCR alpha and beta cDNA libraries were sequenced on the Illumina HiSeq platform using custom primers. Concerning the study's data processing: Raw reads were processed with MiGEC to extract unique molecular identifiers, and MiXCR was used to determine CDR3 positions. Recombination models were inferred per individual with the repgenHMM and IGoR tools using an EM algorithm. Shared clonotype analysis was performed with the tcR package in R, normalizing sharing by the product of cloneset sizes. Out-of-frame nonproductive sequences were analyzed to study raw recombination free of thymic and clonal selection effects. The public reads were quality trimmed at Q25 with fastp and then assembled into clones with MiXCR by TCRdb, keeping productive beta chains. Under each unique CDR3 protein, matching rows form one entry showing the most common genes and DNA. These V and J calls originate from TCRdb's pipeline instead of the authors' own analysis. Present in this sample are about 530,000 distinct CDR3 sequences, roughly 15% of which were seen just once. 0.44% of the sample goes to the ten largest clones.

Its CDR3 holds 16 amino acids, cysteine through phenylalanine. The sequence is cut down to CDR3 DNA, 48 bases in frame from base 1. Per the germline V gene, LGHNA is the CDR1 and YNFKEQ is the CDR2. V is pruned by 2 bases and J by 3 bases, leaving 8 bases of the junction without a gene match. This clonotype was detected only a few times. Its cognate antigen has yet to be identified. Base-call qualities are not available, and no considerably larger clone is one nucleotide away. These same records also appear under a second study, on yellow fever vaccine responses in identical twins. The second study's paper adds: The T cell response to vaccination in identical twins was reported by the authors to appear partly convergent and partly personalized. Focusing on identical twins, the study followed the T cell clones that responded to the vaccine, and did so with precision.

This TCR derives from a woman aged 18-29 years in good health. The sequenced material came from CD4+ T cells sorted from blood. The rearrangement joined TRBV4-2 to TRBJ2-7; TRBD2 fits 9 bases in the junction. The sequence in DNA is TGTGCCAGCAGCCAAAATCTCCAGCGGGGGGTCTACGAGCAGTACTTC. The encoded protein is CASSQNLQRGVYEQYF.